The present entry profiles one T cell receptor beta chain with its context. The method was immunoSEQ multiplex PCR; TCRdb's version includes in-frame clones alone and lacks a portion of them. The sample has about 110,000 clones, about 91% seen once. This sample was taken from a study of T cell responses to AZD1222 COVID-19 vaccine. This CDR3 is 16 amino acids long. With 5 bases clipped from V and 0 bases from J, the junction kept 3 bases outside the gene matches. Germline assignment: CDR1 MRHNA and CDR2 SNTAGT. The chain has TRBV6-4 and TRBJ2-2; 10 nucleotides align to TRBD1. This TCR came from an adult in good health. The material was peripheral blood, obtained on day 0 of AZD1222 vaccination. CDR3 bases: TGTGCCAGCAGTCGACAGGGGGCAGCGAACACCGGGGAGCTGTTTTTT. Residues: CASSRQGAANTGELFF.